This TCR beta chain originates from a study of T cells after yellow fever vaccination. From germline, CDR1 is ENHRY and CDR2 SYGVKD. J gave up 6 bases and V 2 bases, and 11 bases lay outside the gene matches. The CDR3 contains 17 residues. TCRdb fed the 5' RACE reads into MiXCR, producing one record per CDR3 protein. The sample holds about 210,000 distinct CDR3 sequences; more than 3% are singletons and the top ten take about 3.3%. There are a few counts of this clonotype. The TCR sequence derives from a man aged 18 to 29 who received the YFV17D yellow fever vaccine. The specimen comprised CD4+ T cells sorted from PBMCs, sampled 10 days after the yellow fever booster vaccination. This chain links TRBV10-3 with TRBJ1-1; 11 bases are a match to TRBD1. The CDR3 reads CAISEPTGTGGYAEAFF. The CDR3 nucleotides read TGTGCCATCAGTGAGCCGACCGGGACAGGGGGTTACGCTGAAGCTTTCTTT.